The 20 T cell receptor beta chains in this list originate from one sample, sequenced in a study of blood T cell repertoires in COVID-19. Profiling relied on immunoSEQ multiplex PCR, and the TCRdb table lists in-frame clones only, not all of them. The sample has approximately 220,000 clones; 80% to 90% are singletons. Sequenced: peripheral blood. All receptors come from a woman in her seventies with acute or convalescent COVID-19.

The chain has TRBV28 and TRBJ1-1; no clear D gene. Germline V lookup: CDR1 MDHEN, CDR2 SYDVKM. Trimming removed 6 bases from V and 0 bases from J, with 14 bases in between. This CDR3 is built from 15 residues. As DNA, the CDR3 is TGTGCCAGCAGCCTGGGCAGTCCCATGAACACTGAAGCTTTCTTT. It codes for CASSLGSPMNTEAFF.

The genes are TRBV2 and TRBJ1-1; D is perhaps TRBD1 (5 bases). Germline CDR1 SNHLY, CDR2 FYNNEI. The CDR3 extends over 13 amino acids. V lost 7 bases and J 1 base, leaving 10 bases between the germline ends. CDR3 region: CASKGTRNTEAFF. In DNA form, the CDR3 reads TGTGCCAGCAAGGGGACTAGGAACACTGAAGCTTTCTTT.

CDR3 region: CASSATGFETQYF. CDR3 DNA sequence: TGTGCCAGTAGCGCTACAGGGTTTGAGACCCAGTACTTC. The chain recombines TRBV19 with TRBJ2-5; possible D gene TRBD1, 6 bases. Germline CDR1 reads LNHDA; CDR2 reads SQIVND (reference sequence). The CDR3 runs to 13 residues. V lost 6 bases and J lost 5, with 13 bases in between.

This clone was found many times. This chain links TRBV10-1 with TRBJ2-3, with a possible D match to TRBD2 (6 bases). The CDR3 length is 14 residues. V was cut by 6 bases and J by 2 bases, with 12 bases left in between. The germline CDR1 and CDR2 sequences are WNHNN and SYGVQD (reference sequence). CDR3 DNA sequence: TGCGCCAGCAGGAAAGCGGGCCCCACAGATACGCAGTATTTT. Protein product: CASRKAGPTDTQYF.

The chain uses TRBV6-1 and TRBJ1-5; TRBD1 is a possible D gene (6 bases). The germline CDR1 and CDR2 sequences are MNHNS and SASEGT. Trimming removed 6 bases from V and 4 bases from J, with 10 bases in between. The CDR3 totals 13 residues. CDR3 region: CASRLTGNQPQHF. Written as DNA, the CDR3 is TGTGCCAGCAGACTCACAGGGAATCAGCCCCAGCATTTT.

This clone was picked up a small number of times. The chain links TRBV6-1 to TRBJ1-2, with D unresolved. Trimming shortened V by 3 bases and J by 7 bases, and 15 bases separated the two germline ends. Germline V gene sequence: CDR1 MNHNS, CDR2 SASEGT. The CDR3 is 14 residues long. The chain's CDR3 is CASSETYVRFGYTF. The DNA of the CDR3 is TGTGCCAGCAGTGAGACCTATGTGAGGTTTGGCTACACCTTC.

V is TRBV5-1 and J is TRBJ2-7; no firm D call. The CDR3 spans 16 residues. The germline V gene encodes CDR1 SGHRS and CDR2 YFSETQ. Trimming pared 4 bases from V and 3 bases from J, leaving 20 bases between. The CDR3 loop is CASSLKALNALYEQYF. CDR3 bases: TGCGCCAGCAGCCTTAAGGCACTAAACGCCCTCTACGAGCAGTACTTC.

The chain employs TRBV19 and TRBJ1-2; 8 bases fit TRBD1. The CDR3 is 12 residues long. The junction had 7 bases not matched to a gene; V was cut back by 9 bases and J by 7 bases. Germline V gene data show CDR1 as LNHDA and CDR2 as SQIVND (reference sequence). Here the CDR3 DNA reads TGTGCCAGCCTGGACAGGGCCGCTGGCTACACCTTC. Translating gives CASLDRAAGYTF.

This chain uses TRBV3-1 (or the pseudogene TRBV3-2) with TRBJ1-2; TRBD1 matches at 9 bases. Germline V gene lookup returns CDR1 LGHDT and CDR2 YNNKEL (reference sequence). The CDR3 contains 15 residues. V lost 4 bases and J lost 4; bases outside the gene matches: 7. DNA for the CDR3: TGTGCCAGCAGCCCCGGGACAGGGATTAGCTATGGCTACACCTTC. The encoded protein is CASSPGTGISYGYTF.

The chain combines TRBV30 with TRBJ1-1, with a weak D call TRBD1 (5 bases). Germline assignment: CDR1 GTSNPN and CDR2 SVGIG (reference sequence). The CDR3 runs to 14 residues. Trimming left V 6 bases short and J 0 bases short, with 14 bases between. CDR3 DNA: TGTGCCTGCACGGCACGGGGGATGAACACTGAAGCTTTCTTT. It specifies CACTARGMNTEAFF.

This chain joins TRBV3-1 (or the pseudogene TRBV3-2) and TRBJ1-2; 8 positions match TRBD1. Trimming removed 3 bases from V and 0 bases from J; junction bases left unmatched: 0. The V gene's germline CDR1 is LGHDT and CDR2 YNNKEL (reference sequence). The CDR3 covers 14 residues. The CDR3 bases are TGTGCCAGCAGCCAGGACAGGGCTAACTATGGCTACACCTTC. Translated, it gives CASSQDRANYGYTF.

The chain combines TRBV24-1 with TRBJ1-2; D unresolved. Deletions cut 8 bases from V and 0 bases from J, with 6 bases between. CDR1 is KGHDR and CDR2 is SFDVKD in the germline V gene. The CDR3 loop spans 12 amino acids. CDR3 nucleotide sequence: TGTGCCACCAACAGCCCTAACTATGGCTACACCTTC. Translating it yields CATNSPNYGYTF.

The chain is built from TRBV5-4 and TRBJ1-3; no firm D call. Deletions cut 0 bases from V and 2 bases from J, with 12 bases between. Germline values: CDR1 SGHNT, CDR2 YYREEE (reference sequence). CDR3 length: 16 amino acids. CDR3 DNA sequence: TGTGCCAGCAGCTTGGAGGCAGACATCCCTGGAAACACCATATATTTT. This sequence encodes CASSLEADIPGNTIYF.

This rearrangement joins TRBV7-2 to TRBJ1-2, with D maybe TRBD1 (5 bases). The germline CDR1 and CDR2 sequences are SGHTA and FQGNSA. This CDR3 region has 17 residues. Trimming removed 2 bases at V and 2 bases at J, with 18 bases between. CDR3: CASSLNRGRGQNYGYTF. The CDR3 region has the DNA TGTGCCAGCAGCTTAAATAGGGGCCGAGGCCAAAACTATGGCTACACCTTC.

The chain uses TRBV7-2 and TRBJ2-2; 14 nucleotides align to TRBD2. Trimming removed 5 bases from V and 7 bases from J; junction bases left unmatched: 6. CDR3 length equals 16 residues. Germline CDR1 reads SGHTA; CDR2 reads FQGNSA. In DNA, the CDR3 is TGTGCCAGCAGCCCGACTAGCGGGGGGGTGAGCGGGGAGCTGTTTTTT. Translated: CASSPTSGGVSGELFF.

V and J are TRBV9 and TRBJ1-3; possible D gene TRBD1, 6 bases. Trimming shortened V by 0 bases and J by 3 bases, and 10 bases separated the two germline ends. Germline CDR1 reads SGDLS; CDR2 reads YYNGEE. The CDR3 length is 15 residues. DNA of the CDR3: TGTGCCAGCAGCGTAGCCCCAGGGGTTGGAAACACCATATATTTT. Translating it yields CASSVAPGVGNTIYF.

V and J are TRBV5-1 and TRBJ1-1, with 9 bases matching TRBD1. The length of the CDR3 is 14 residues. Germline values: CDR1 SGHRS, CDR2 YFSETQ. With 7 bases clipped from V and 4 bases from J, the junction kept 8 bases outside the gene matches. As DNA, the CDR3 is TGCGCCAGCGGAACAGGGGGCGCGAGCACTGAAGCTTTCTTT. As protein: CASGTGGASTEAFF.

The V call is TRBV19, the J call TRBJ1-1; the D is unclear. The CDR3 has 15 residues. Trimming removed 7 bases from V and 5 bases from J, with 20 bases in between. The germline CDR1 and CDR2 sequences are LNHDA and SQIVND (reference sequence). The DNA for the CDR3 is TGTGCCAGTAACGGGTTGTTCATCCCCTCTACTGAAGCTTTCTTT. Translating gives CASNGLFIPSTEAFF.

This clone was counted a single time. The rearrangement joins TRBV4-3 to TRBJ2-7, with D perhaps matching TRBD2 (5 bases). Germline values: CDR1 LGHNA, CDR2 YSLEER. The ends were cut back, 1 base at V and 0 bases at J, with 10 bases in the middle. The CDR3 consists of 15 residues. CDR3 residues: CASSQGPGYSYEQYF. CDR3 bases: TGCGCCAGCAGCCAAGGACCGGGATACTCCTACGAGCAGTACTTC.

This clone was found a few times. The chain is built from TRBV7-9 and TRBJ2-2; 7 bases agree with TRBD1. CDR3 length: 15 residues. J lost 5 bases, V lost 2 bases, and 5 bases had no gene match. Germline assignment: CDR1 SEHNR and CDR2 FQNEAQ (reference sequence). The CDR3 DNA reads TGTGCCAGCAGCTTATGGACAGGCTCTACCGGGGAGCTGTTTTTT. This sequence encodes CASSLWTGSTGELFF.